This is a list of T cell receptor beta chains from one sample in a study of T cell repertoires in aging, cancer and after chemotherapy. Using its own MiXCR run on the multiplex PCR reads, TCRdb lists one record per CDR3 protein. The table includes around 2,500 distinct CDR3 sequences, around 21% detected once. The material sequenced was blood. All receptors derive from a human donor in good health. Both conserved end residues are part of each CDR3. The order of the fields is V gene, D gene, clone size, J gene, CDR3 DNA, CDR3 protein. D genes are given only for firm matches. The size field is filled for only some rows; it gives once, few, many or a size class.

v_call: TRBV13; d_call: .; clone_size: few; j_call: TRBJ2-5; cdr3_nt: TGTGCCAGCAACCAAGACAGCACCCGCTTCCAAGAGACCCAGTACTTC; cdr3_aa: CASNQDSTRFQETQYF
v_call: TRBV24-1; d_call: .; clone_size: medium-sized; j_call: TRBJ2-3; cdr3_nt: TGTGCCACCAGTGATCCCAACCACAGGTACACGCAGCGCACAGATACGCAGTATTTT; cdr3_aa: CATSDPNHRYTQRTDTQYF
v_call: TRBV7-2; d_call: .; clone_size: medium-sized; j_call: TRBJ2-7; cdr3_nt: TGTGCCAGCAGATTCGGCACCTACGAGCAGTACTTC; cdr3_aa: CASRFGTYEQYF
v_call: TRBV19; d_call: .; clone_size: medium-sized; j_call: TRBJ1-5; cdr3_nt: TGTGCCAGTAGTATAGCTGGGAATCAGCCCCAGCATTTT; cdr3_aa: CASSIAGNQPQHF
v_call: TRBV6-2/TRBV6-3; d_call: .; clone_size: medium-sized; j_call: TRBJ1-2; cdr3_nt: TGTGCCAGCAGTTCCCGGCCAGCCCATTATGGCTACACCTTC; cdr3_aa: CASSSRPAHYGYTF
v_call: TRBV5-4; d_call: TRBD2; clone_size: .; j_call: TRBJ2-5; cdr3_nt: TGTGCCAGCAGCTTAGGGGTAGCGGGGGGGGGGGGAGAGACCCAGTACTTC; cdr3_aa: CASSLGVAGGGGETQYF
v_call: TRBV24-1; d_call: .; clone_size: medium-sized; j_call: TRBJ1-2; cdr3_nt: TGTGCCACCAGTGACGCCCCGGGAGGCTACACCTTC; cdr3_aa: CATSDAPGGYTF
v_call: TRBV4-3; d_call: TRBD1; clone_size: .; j_call: TRBJ2-7; cdr3_nt: TGCGCCAGCAGCCCAGAGGACAGGGGCTACGAGCAGTACTTC; cdr3_aa: CASSPEDRGYEQYF
v_call: TRBV27; d_call: .; clone_size: medium-sized; j_call: TRBJ2-1; cdr3_nt: TGTGCCAGCAGAATAGAGCCCAGGGGCTTCAATGAGCAGTTCTTC; cdr3_aa: CASRIEPRGFNEQFF
v_call: TRBV7-9; d_call: .; clone_size: .; j_call: TRBJ2-2; cdr3_nt: TGTGCCAGCAACCGGGACACACCCACCGGGGAGCTGTTTTTT; cdr3_aa: CASNRDTPTGELFF
v_call: TRBV5-4; d_call: TRBD1; clone_size: .; j_call: TRBJ1-2; cdr3_nt: TGTGCCAGCAGGGTTGCCGGGACAGGCTCCACCTTC; cdr3_aa: CASRVAGTGSTF